This T cell receptor beta chain was sequenced during a study of blood T cells in healthy people across ages. The table lists this clonotype with a few counts. The CDR3 loop spans 18 amino acids. In germline, CDR1 is SSHAT, CDR2 FNYEAQ (reference sequence). The J segment lost 5 bases and the V segment lost 0 bases, leaving 13 bases of the junction unmatched. The second PCR ran roughly 7 to 12 cycles with a sample-barcoded 5' primer and J-beta primers. One entry per CDR3 protein, called by TCRdb with MiXCR from the 5' RACE reads. Among fewer than 2 million distinct CDR3 sequences listed, about two fifths were seen once.

This receptor was taken from a human donor in good health. The chain uses TRBV7-7 and TRBJ2-5; 9 bases line up with TRBD2. The sample comprised blood. The CDR3: CASSLAPSGDSTAETQYF. The CDR3 nucleotides are TGTGCCAGCAGCTTAGCGCCTAGCGGGGACTCCACAGCGGAGACCCAGTACTTC.